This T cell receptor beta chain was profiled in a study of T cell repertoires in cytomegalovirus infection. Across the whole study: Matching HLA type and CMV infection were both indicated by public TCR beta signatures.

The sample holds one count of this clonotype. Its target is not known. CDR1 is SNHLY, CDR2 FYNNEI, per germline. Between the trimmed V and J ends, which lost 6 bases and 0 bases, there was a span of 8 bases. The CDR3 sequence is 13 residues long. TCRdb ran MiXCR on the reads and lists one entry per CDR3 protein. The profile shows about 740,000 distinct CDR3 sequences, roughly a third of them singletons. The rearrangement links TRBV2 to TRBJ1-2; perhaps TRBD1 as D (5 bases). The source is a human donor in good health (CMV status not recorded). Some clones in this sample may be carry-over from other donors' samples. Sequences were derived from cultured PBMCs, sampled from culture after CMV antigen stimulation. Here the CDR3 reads CASSGGTNYGYTF. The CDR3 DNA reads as TGTGCCAGCAGCGGGGGGACTAACTATGGCTACACCTTC.